This TCR beta chain was observed in a study of T cell responses to AZD1222 COVID-19 vaccine. V dropped 2 bases and J dropped 1; count of bases not matched to a gene: 9. Germline CDR1 reads SGHTA; CDR2 reads FQGNSA. CDR3 length equals 17 residues. Findings and limits, study-wide: White British donors predominated, females outnumbered males, and clonal diversity was possibly underestimated. Researchers report vaccine-associated CD4 TCRs spanning spike, with dominance at 160-218 and 743-854. Baseline testing showed seropositivity in only six or seven AZD1222 recipients.

Assay: immunoSEQ multiplex PCR; the TCRdb copy retains only in-frame clones and omits some. The table lists about 110,000 clones, approximately 89% of them singletons, with around 3.3% in the top ten. As concerns this clone: Its antigen remains unknown.

This sequence was found in an adult in good health. Material: peripheral blood, obtained on day 0 of MenACWY control vaccination. The rearrangement joins TRBV7-2 to TRBJ2-3, with TRBD2 matching 7 bases. As DNA, the CDR3 is TGTGCCAGCAGCTTAAGAGTACGGGGGGACCGCACAGATACGCAGTATTTT. As protein: CASSLRVRGDRTDTQYF.